The next 29 T cell receptor beta chains were all read from a single sample in a study of shared clonotypes between healthy human individuals. TCRdb keeps only in-frame clones here, not all; method: immunoSEQ multiplex PCR. In the table there are around 700,000 clones, around 73% of which are singletons. The sequenced sample was memory CD4+ T cells sorted from blood. Subset indicated: CD45RA-negative fraction. The receptors originated from a woman in her 30s in good health.

The chain employs TRBV30 and TRBJ2-7; 11 positions match TRBD2. Germline values: CDR1 GTSNPN, CDR2 SVGIG (reference sequence). The CDR3 sequence is 15 residues long. The ends lost 5 bases at V and 1 base at J; junction bases unmatched: 7. This CDR3 is CAWEPGLAASYEQYF. The CDR3 nucleotides read TGTGCCTGGGAACCGGGACTAGCGGCGTCCTACGAGCAGTACTTC.

Regarding this clone: Other DNA sequences of this sample code for an identical CDR3. The CDR3 nucleotides are TGTGCCAGCAGCCCGTCCGGGACAGCTAACTATGGCTACACCTTC. Translated, it gives CASSPSGTANYGYTF. The gene calls are TRBV14 and TRBJ1-2; 7 positions agree with TRBD1. V lost 4 bases to trimming and J lost 0 bases; unmatched junction nucleotides: 5. Looked up from germline, CDR1 is SGHDN and CDR2 is FVKESK. CDR3 length: 15 amino acids.

This rearrangement joins TRBV4-1 to TRBJ1-2; D perhaps matches TRBD1 (6 bases). The CDR3 contains 18 residues. Germline V gives CDR1 MGHRA, CDR2 YSYEKL. V lost 2 bases to trimming and J lost 8 bases, with 27 bases between them. The CDR3 here is CASSQILRDTTKKRGYTF. The CDR3 DNA reads as TGCGCCAGCAGCCAAATTCTTCGGGACACCACAAAAAAGAGAGGCTACACCTTC.

This clone came up many times. The chain links TRBV27 to TRBJ1-2; 7 bases align to TRBD1. After removal of 0 bases from V and 13 bases from J, the junction contained 14 bases not matched to a gene. The CDR3 is 15 residues long. CDR1 and CDR2 (germline): MNHEY, SMNVEV (reference sequence). CDR3 region: CASSLSYRQGITATF. DNA of the CDR3: TGTGCCAGCAGTTTATCGTATAGACAGGGAATCACGGCCACCTTC.

The V and J genes are TRBV27 and TRBJ2-6, with 7 positions matching TRBD1. Looked up from germline, CDR1 is MNHEY and CDR2 is SMNVEV (reference sequence). The CDR3 is 14 amino acids. Unmatched junction bases numbered 7, after V lost 6 bases and J lost 8 bases. CDR3 residues: CASRNRGSPNVLTF. The CDR3 bases are TGTGCCAGCAGAAACAGGGGATCCCCCAACGTCCTGACTTTC.

This clone has a handful of counts. The same CDR3 also results from other DNA sequences found in this sample. CDR3 loop: CASKRTSGNTGELFF. Written as DNA, the CDR3 is TGTGCCAGCAAAAGGACTAGCGGAAACACCGGGGAGCTGTTTTTT. This rearrangement joins TRBV2 to TRBJ2-2; 10 nucleotides agree with TRBD2. CDR1 SNHLY and CDR2 FYNNEI come from the germline V gene. The CDR3 is 15 residues long. The V and J ends lost 7 bases and 2 bases, in that order; junction bases with no gene match: 4.

This chain connects TRBV2 to TRBJ2-7; 7 positions match TRBD2. This CDR3 comprises 14 residues. J lost 2 bases, V lost 2 bases, and 3 bases had no gene match. The germline V gene has CDR1 SNHLY and CDR2 FYNNEI. The CDR3 bases are TGTGCCAGCAGTGAATTGGGGACTACCTACGAGCAGTACTTC. Translating gives CASSELGTTYEQYF. The whole variable domain, remainder taken from reference TRBV2 and TRBJ2-7, is EPEVTQTPSHQVTQMGQEVILRCVPISNHLYFYWYRQILGQKVEFLVSFYNNEISEKSEIFDDQFSVERPDGSNFTLKIRSTKLEDSAMYFCASSELGTTYEQYFGPGTRLTVT.

This clone was seen a few times. The same CDR3 is also encoded by other DNA sequences in this sample. The V call is TRBV20-1, the J call TRBJ1-5; D not certain. Between the trimmed V and J ends, which lost 3 bases and 7 bases, there was a span of 4 bases. This CDR3 is built from 10 residues. Per the germline V gene, CDR1 is DFQATT and CDR2 is SNEGSKA (reference sequence). The CDR3 loop reads CSASGQPQHF. The CDR3, as DNA: TGCAGTGCTAGTGGGCAGCCCCAGCATTTT.

This chain connects TRBV19 to TRBJ1-3; D perhaps matches TRBD1 (6 bases). Germline V gene lookup returns CDR1 LNHDA and CDR2 SQIVND (reference sequence). The ends were cut back, 7 bases at V and 0 bases at J, with 16 bases in the middle. CDR3 length equals 16 residues. In DNA, the CDR3 is TGTGCCAGTATAACGGACGGACAGAGCTCTGGAAACACCATATATTTT. It translates to CASITDGQSSGNTIYF.

The rearrangement joins TRBV7-4 to TRBJ2-7, with D maybe TRBD1 (5 bases). V lost 2 bases and J lost 4, with 21 bases in between. The germline V gene encodes CDR1 SGHVT and CDR2 SQSDAQ. The CDR3 sequence is 17 residues long. The CDR3 region has the DNA TGTGCCAGCAGCTTATTGTTATACCAACCAGGGTTGTACGAGCAGTACTTC. Translated: CASSLLLYQPGLYEQYF.

Only a few counts were recorded for this clone. This chain links TRBV7-2 with TRBJ1-1; D unresolved. The V gene lost 1 base and the J gene lost 3 bases, with 9 bases spanning the gap. CDR1 and CDR2 (germline): SGHTA, FQGNSA. CDR3 length equals 14 residues. The CDR3 DNA sequence: TGTGCCAGCAGCTTAGGCGAAAGGTACACTGAAGCTTTCTTT. Translated: CASSLGERYTEAFF.

The V call is TRBV27, the J call TRBJ1-5; D perhaps matches TRBD1 (5 bases). The CDR3 covers 14 residues. The ends were cut back, 6 bases at V and 4 bases at J, with 13 bases in the middle. Germline V CDR1 and CDR2: MNHEY, SMNVEV (reference sequence). CDR3 protein: CASRRAQGNQPQHF. Here the CDR3 DNA reads TGTGCCAGCAGACGCGCGCAGGGTAATCAGCCCCAGCATTTT.

The chain has TRBV7-2 and TRBJ2-7; 12 positions agree with TRBD2. There are 16 residues in the CDR3. Germline V gene sequence: CDR1 SGHTA, CDR2 FQGNSA. V shed 1 base, J shed 3 bases, and the junction held 4 bases outside the gene matches. CDR3 DNA: TGTGCCAGCAGCTTAGTGCTAGCGGGAGGGTTCTACGAGCAGTACTTC. This codes for CASSLVLAGGFYEQYF.

This chain connects TRBV7-9 to TRBJ2-3, with D possibly being TRBD2 (5 bases). The CDR3 is 17 amino acids. V was cut by 0 bases and J by 2 bases, with 15 bases left in between. Germline CDR1 reads SEHNR; CDR2 reads FQNEAQ (reference sequence). The CDR3 DNA reads TGTGCCAGCAGCTTAGCATTTGGCGGGTCTACCACAGATACGCAGTATTTT. Amino acids: CASSLAFGGSTTDTQYF.

The chain uses TRBV28 and TRBJ2-5, with D maybe TRBD1 (5 bases). This CDR3 has 15 residues. CDR1 is MDHEN and CDR2 is SYDVKM in the germline V gene. Trimming removed 2 bases from V and 2 bases from J, with 12 bases in between. DNA of the CDR3: TGTGCCAGCAGTTTACCCACCGCAGGGCAAGAGACCCAGTACTTC. It specifies CASSLPTAGQETQYF.

This clone was seen more than once but under ten times. J is TRBJ1-4 and V is TRBV7-9; D is unclear. V was shortened by 6 bases and J by 8 bases, with 16 bases between the two germline ends. Germline values: CDR1 SEHNR, CDR2 FQNEAQ (reference sequence). This CDR3 contains 14 residues. CDR3 coding DNA: TGTGCCAGCAGGTCGGCGGATAGCGGGGAAAAACTGTTTTTT. This sequence encodes CASRSADSGEKLFF.

The chain joins TRBV11-3 to TRBJ2-1; TRBD2 aligns across 14 bases. The CDR3 sequence is 16 residues long. Germline V CDR1 and CDR2: SGHNT, YENEEA. Losses at the gene ends were 5 bases for V and 9 bases for J; bases not matched to a gene: 9. Written as DNA, the CDR3 is TGTGCCAGCAGCCTCCGGGGGACTAGCGGGAGAGGTGAGCAGTTCTTC. Its protein is CASSLRGTSGRGEQFF.

The chain couples TRBV4-1 to TRBJ1-5; D unresolved. This CDR3 spans 13 amino acids. Trimming took off 0 bases at V and 5 bases at J, with 5 bases between the two ends. Germline V gene sequence: CDR1 MGHRA, CDR2 YSYEKL. CDR3 in DNA: TGCGCCAGCAGCCAAGATCGGCATCAGCCCCAGCATTTT. Translating gives CASSQDRHQPQHF.

The chain combines TRBV7-8 with TRBJ2-2; the match to TRBD2 covers 8 bases. This CDR3 comprises 14 residues. The ends lost 5 bases at V and 8 bases at J; junction bases unmatched: 7. Looked up from germline, CDR1 is SGHVS and CDR2 is FQNEAQ. In nucleotides, the CDR3 is TGTGCCAGCAGCAAAGCGGGAGACGGTGGGGAGCTGTTTTTT. It specifies CASSKAGDGGELFF.

This clone came up a few times. J is TRBJ2-3 and V is TRBV11-3; 10 bases map to TRBD2. CDR3 length: 16 residues. Germline CDR1 is SGHNT and CDR2 is YENEEA. Unmatched junction bases numbered 5, after V lost 0 bases and J lost 5 bases. CDR3 in amino acids: CASSLDSGREQDTQYF. The CDR3 coding sequence is TGTGCCAGCAGCTTAGACAGCGGGAGGGAGCAAGATACGCAGTATTTT.

The chain couples TRBV5-5 to TRBJ1-3; TRBD1 might be the D (6 bases). From germline, CDR1 is SGHKS and CDR2 YYEKEE (reference sequence). CDR3 length: 17 residues. The V end was cut by 4 bases, the J end by 0 bases, with 17 bases between. The DNA of the CDR3 is TGTGCCAGCAGCCAGGGGACTGACAGGCCCTCTGGAAACACCATATATTTT. Translation gives CASSQGTDRPSGNTIYF.

This chain connects TRBV19 to TRBJ1-2; D gene uncertain. CDR1 is LNHDA and CDR2 is SQIVND in the germline V gene (reference sequence). There are 15 residues in the CDR3. The germline V and J ends were trimmed by 7 bases and 3 bases, with 18 bases remaining between them. The CDR3 coding sequence is TGTGCCAGTACGAGCGTGGTGGGAAACCACTATGGCTACACCTTC. Translated, it gives CASTSVVGNHYGYTF.

This sequence joins TRBV10-3 and TRBJ1-1; 8 positions agree with TRBD1. The CDR3 is 17 amino acids. Germline lookup yields CDR1 ENHRY and CDR2 SYGVKD. Unmatched junction bases numbered 14, after V lost 8 bases and J lost 0 bases. The CDR3 DNA follows: TGTGCCATCGGGGGAGGGACAGGCGTATATCTGAACACTGAAGCTTTCTTT. Amino acid sequence: CAIGGGTGVYLNTEAFF.

The rearrangement links TRBV29-1 to TRBJ2-1, with D perhaps matching TRBD1 (6 bases). V shed 6 bases and J shed 9 bases, with 12 bases lying between them. CDR3 size: 11 residues. Germline V gene lookup returns CDR1 SQVTM and CDR2 ANQGSEA. The CDR3 nucleotides are TGCAGCGTGGGGTGGGACACTGAGCAGTTCTTC. Residues: CSVGWDTEQFF.

DNA for the CDR3: TGTGCCACCAGCAACTGGGGATCCTACGAGCAGTACTTC. Its translation: CATSNWGSYEQYF. The J gene is TRBJ2-7, the V gene TRBV15; no clear D. CDR1 and CDR2 from the germline V gene are LNHNV and YYDKDF (reference sequence). V lost 4 bases, J lost 1 base, and 8 bases lay in between. The length of the CDR3 is 13 residues.

The rearrangement links TRBV18 to TRBJ2-3; D remains ambiguous. CDR1 KGHSH and CDR2 LQKENI come from the germline V gene. Between the trimmed V and J ends, which lost 0 bases and 2 bases, there was a span of 3 bases. The CDR3 has 13 residues. The CDR3 spells CASSPPLTDTQYF. As DNA, the CDR3 is TGTGCCAGCTCACCACCCCTCACAGATACGCAGTATTTT.

This clone appeared a few times. Other DNA variants within this sample encode the same CDR3. The chain links TRBV9 to TRBJ1-2; tentative D call: TRBD1 (5 bases). The germline gives CDR1 SGDLS, CDR2 YYNGEE. Deletions cut 0 bases from V and 0 bases from J, with 12 bases between. This CDR3 contains 16 residues. The CDR3: CASSVGGQGANYGYTF. CDR3 in DNA: TGTGCCAGCAGCGTAGGAGGGCAGGGAGCTAACTATGGCTACACCTTC.

The chain couples TRBV10-3 to TRBJ1-6, with D possibly being TRBD1 (6 bases). CDR3 size: 14 residues. CDR1 is ENHRY and CDR2 is SYGVKD in the germline V gene. Trimming stripped 6 bases from V and 10 bases from J, with 16 bases between. The CDR3 nucleotides read TGTGCCATCAGCACAGGGTCTGGAGGGTCACCCCTCCACTTT. This codes for CAISTGSGGSPLHF.

This sequence joins TRBV7-6 and TRBJ2-5; D not resolved. V gave up 0 bases and J gave up 3 bases, with 5 bases separating them. The CDR3 runs to 13 residues. Germline V CDR1 and CDR2: SGHVS, FNYEAQ. CDR3 nucleotides: TGTGCCAGCAGCTTAGCCACGGAAGAGACCCAGTACTTC. Translating gives CASSLATEETQYF.